The next 12 T cell receptor beta chains were all read from a single sample in a study of blood T cell repertoires in COVID-19. Sequenced by immunoSEQ multiplex PCR; TCRdb stores in-frame clones only, minus some. The table records over 100,000 clones, about four fifths of them present only once. Sequencing input: peripheral blood. All receptors derive from a human donor in a cohort sampled during active COVID-19.

Many counts were recorded for this clone. This chain joins TRBV7-2 and TRBJ2-3, with D possibly matching TRBD2 (6 bases). The CDR3 loop spans 13 amino acids. Trimming left V 6 bases short and J 6 bases short, with 13 bases between. Germline CDR1 and CDR2: SGHTA and FQGNSA. The CDR3 DNA reads as TGTGCCAGCAGTATCGGGAGCGGGGATACGCAGTATTTT. Its protein is CASSIGSGDTQYF.

The J gene is TRBJ1-2, the V gene TRBV6-6, with 9 bases matching TRBD1. Trimming cost V 0 bases and J 8 bases; bases outside gene matches: 7. CDR1 and CDR2 (germline): MNHNY, SVGAGI (reference sequence). This CDR3 comprises 15 residues. The CDR3 region has the DNA TGTGCCAGCAGTTACTCGACGGGACAGGGTGGGGGCTACACCTTC. Its translation: CASSYSTGQGGGYTF.

The chain couples TRBV30 to TRBJ2-1; 7 bases match TRBD2. There are 15 residues in the CDR3. With V trimmed by 4 bases and J by 2 bases, 8 bases remained unmatched. Germline CDR1 GTSNPN, CDR2 SVGIG (reference sequence). The CDR3 nucleotides are TGTGCCTGGACCCCCCGGGCGGGAGCCTACAATGAGCAGTTCTTC. Translated, it gives CAWTPRAGAYNEQFF.

Judged by abundance, this clone is medium-sized (0.01 to 0.1%). V and J are TRBV11-3 and TRBJ1-3; no reliable D call. The germline CDR1 and CDR2 sequences are SGHNT and YENEEA. V shed 8 bases and J shed 2 bases, with 16 bases lying between them. CDR3 size: 15 residues. The CDR3 sequence is CASRLSGYTGNTIYF. The CDR3 DNA is TGTGCCAGCCGACTAAGCGGGTATACTGGAAACACCATATATTTT.

This sequence joins TRBV7-8 and TRBJ1-6, with 9 bases that match TRBD1. Germline loops: CDR1 SGHVS, CDR2 FQNEAQ. This CDR3 is built from 15 residues. Trimming took 1 base from V and 6 from J; bases not matched to a gene: 1. The CDR3 protein is CASSLGGQGNSPLHF. The DNA for the CDR3 is TGTGCCAGCAGCTTAGGGGGACAGGGTAATTCACCCCTCCACTTT.

This rearrangement joins TRBV15 to TRBJ2-7, with 9 positions matching TRBD1. Germline V gene sequence: CDR1 LNHNV, CDR2 YYDKDF (reference sequence). V lost 0 bases to trimming and J lost 5 bases; unmatched junction nucleotides: 8. The CDR3 runs to 16 residues. The chain's CDR3 is CATSRDNTGGSHEQYF. The CDR3 DNA reads as TGTGCCACCAGCAGAGATAATACAGGGGGCTCTCACGAGCAGTACTTC.

For the CDR3, the DNA is TGTGCCAGCAGCGTTTTCACAGGGACTGAAGCTTTCTTT. This sequence encodes CASSVFTGTEAFF. V is TRBV9 and J is TRBJ1-1; D might be TRBD1 (6 bases). The germline gives CDR1 SGDLS, CDR2 YYNGEE. V gave up 2 bases and J gave up 5 bases, with 10 bases separating them. The CDR3 loop spans 13 amino acids.

The chain links TRBV24-1 to TRBJ2-1; 8 bases are a match to TRBD1. J gave up 9 bases and V 4 bases, and 10 bases lay outside the gene matches. There are 15 residues in the CDR3. Germline CDR1 KGHDR, CDR2 SFDVKD. CDR3 in amino acids: CATSDRTGWGTEQFF. The CDR3 DNA is TGTGCCACCAGTGACAGGACAGGGTGGGGGACTGAGCAGTTCTTC.

This chain uses TRBV24-1 with TRBJ2-7, with 9 bases matching TRBD1. Germline V gene data show CDR1 as KGHDR and CDR2 as SFDVKD. The CDR3 has 15 amino acids. V was clipped by 3 bases and J by 4 bases; unmatched bases: 6. This CDR3 reads CATSDRGQGPYEQYF. The DNA for the CDR3 is TGTGCCACCAGTGATCGGGGACAGGGCCCTTACGAGCAGTACTTC.

This chain links TRBV30 with TRBJ2-3, with a weak D call TRBD2 (6 bases). CDR1 is GTSNPN and CDR2 is SVGIG in the germline V gene (reference sequence). V was pared by 8 bases and J by 5 bases, with 20 bases between. The CDR3 has 14 amino acids. The CDR3 loop reads CALITPGERDTQYF. CDR3 in DNA: TGTGCCCTAATCACGCCGGGGGAACGAGATACGCAGTATTTT.

The J gene is TRBJ2-5, the V gene TRBV10-1; the match to TRBD2 covers 10 bases. V shed 3 bases, J shed 4 bases, and the junction held 8 bases outside the gene matches. The CDR3 sequence is 16 residues long. Germline CDR1 and CDR2: WNHNN and SYGVQD (reference sequence). This chain's CDR3 is CASSDLLAGEGETQYF. Here the CDR3 DNA reads TGCGCCAGCAGTGATCTCCTAGCGGGAGAAGGAGAGACCCAGTACTTC.

V usage is TRBV3-1 (or the pseudogene TRBV3-2) and J usage is TRBJ2-7, with TRBD1 identical over 8 bases. J lost 3 bases, V lost 3 bases, and 4 bases had no gene match. CDR1 is LGHDT and CDR2 is YNNKEL in the germline V gene (reference sequence). CDR3 length: 14 residues. The DNA for the CDR3 is TGTGCCAGCAGCCAGTCAGGGGGCGTCTACGAGCAGTACTTC. Residues: CASSQSGGVYEQYF.